The present TCR beta chain was sequenced within a study of blood T cells in healthy people across ages. This clonotype occurred once. A sample-barcoded 5' primer and a J-beta primer mix were used in a second PCR of roughly 7 to 11 cycles. TCRdb reprocessed the 5' RACE reads via MiXCR and lists one record per CDR3 protein. Of a few hundred thousand distinct CDR3 sequences in the sample, roughly half were seen once. The CDR3 length is 15 residues. The germline CDR1 and CDR2 sequences are ENHRY and SYGVKD. Trimming at V came to 10 bases and at J to 0 bases, leaving 11 bases not matched to a gene. No fewer than 7 million PBMCs went into each sample.

This rearrangement joins TRBV10-3 to TRBJ2-7, with TRBD2 matching 8 bases. What was sequenced was blood. This receptor was identified in a man in his fifties or sixties in good health. In DNA, the CDR3 is TGTGCCACCTCTGGGGCGGGGGGTTTCTCCTACGAGCAGTACTTC. This gives the protein CATSGAGGFSYEQYF.